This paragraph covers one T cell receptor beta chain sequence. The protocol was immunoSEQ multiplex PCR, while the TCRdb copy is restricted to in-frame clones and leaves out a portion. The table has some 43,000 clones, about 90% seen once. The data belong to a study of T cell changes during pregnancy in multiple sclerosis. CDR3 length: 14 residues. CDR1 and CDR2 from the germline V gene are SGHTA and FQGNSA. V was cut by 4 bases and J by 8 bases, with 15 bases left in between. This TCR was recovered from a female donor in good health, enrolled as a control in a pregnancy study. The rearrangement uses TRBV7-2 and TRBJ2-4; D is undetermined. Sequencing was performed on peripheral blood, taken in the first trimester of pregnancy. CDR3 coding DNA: TGTGCCAGCAGCTCCGGGTTCCCTCCCCACATTCAGTACTTC. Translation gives CASSSGFPPHIQYF.